The following is a T cell receptor beta chain sequence with its context. Its antigen remains unidentified. The data derive from a study of blood T cells in healthy people across ages. Turning to the study itself: Roughly one uniquely barcoded beta molecule per two T cells was captured.

Primers used in a second PCR of roughly 6 to 11 cycles were a sample-barcoded 5' primer and a J-beta primer mix. A single record per CDR3 protein comes from TCRdb applying MiXCR to the 5' RACE reads. The repertoire has hundreds of thousands of distinct CDR3 sequences, approximately 22% of them found once; the top ten carry about 20%. Study-level points and caveats: It was found that TCR beta diversity correlated strongly with the percentage of naive T cells. Both naive CD4+ cell counts and diversity were greater in long-lived donors than in aged donors.

The V and J ends lost 4 bases and 4 bases respectively, with 10 bases between them. Germline CDR1 MNHNY, CDR2 SVGAGI (reference sequence). CDR3 length equals 14 residues. V is TRBV6-6 and J is TRBJ2-2; D is possibly TRBD2 (6 bases). The sequence came from a man in his sixties or seventies in good health. The sample taken for sequencing was blood. The CDR3 region has the DNA TGTGCCAGCAGTTGCCGGGGGTTCACCGGGGAGCTGTTTTTT. This translates into CASSCRGFTGELFF.